This T cell receptor (beta chain) derives from a study of cytomegalovirus exposure and HLA in healthy donors (TCRdb year 2017). For the wider study: An earlier analysis of some 600 of the donors reported approximately 300 Gb of sequence data and 100 million to 120 million unique TCR beta sequences obtained from around 170 million T cells. Along with the approximately 700-subject first cohort, a separate validation cohort of some 130 different subjects was used. An early release covering around 630 HLA-typed donors comprised roughly 300 gigabases of sequencing data and roughly 86 million unique TCR sequences. Every repertoire in the discovery cohort had been generated on one and the same sequencing platform. HLA typing covered class I and class II loci at four-digit resolution. Of the 350 to 450 genotyped donors, 75% to 85% were placed in the genetic ancestry cluster associated with self-reported Caucasian donors. The study profiled the T cell repertoires of some 610 subjects by immunosequencing and related them to cytomegalovirus serostatus. Among under 450 genotyped donors of the cohort, an average of approximately 230,000 unique TCR beta nucleotide sequences were sequenced per donor, around 20% of them non-productive. To decide whether each TCR beta V gene segment behaved as functional or pseudogenic, an earlier analysis of approximately 620 of the donors relied on high-throughput TCR beta sequencing. The number of typed donors differed by locus: roughly 629-640 for A, B, C, DRB1 and DQB1; 500 to 550 for DQA1; fewer than 610 for DPA1; and 400 to 480 for DPB1. In a later genetic analysis, genome-wide SNP genotypes for about three fifths of the roughly 670 donors were used, and that subset was treated as a discovery cohort. Rather than drawing on any new phenotypic data, the later analysis identified candidate immune exposures from TCR beta sequences and the way those sequences occurred across donors. Donor age, sex, ethnicity and CMV serostatus were compiled alongside the repertoire data. To predict cytomegalovirus infection status, the study combined high-throughput TCR immunosequencing, statistical association of individual TCRs with disease status, and machine learning. To study patterns of TCR occurrence, a later analysis re-analyzed previously published TCR beta repertoires from under 750 donors and added high-resolution HLA genotyping. Roughly five DR-DQ haplotypes were handled as single units for association and clustering because linkage in the cohort was strong. The aim of the study was to test whether cataloging public T cell receptors could identify signatures of past pathogen exposure. Beyond this particular receptor, the publication reports: A cluster of highly shared sequence variants was judged likely to be a technical artifact of the sequencing pipeline. Compared with the approximately 720-donor mean, donors in an Asian-associated ancestry cluster had fewer N-insertions in productive TCRs, according to a later genetic analysis. Because the 87-base-pair reads could not distinguish some IMGT-functional V segments, including TRBV6-2 and TRBV6-3, those segments were excluded. Correlated functional status among segregating V segments might reflect linkage disequilibrium, but an unknown experimental factor could not be ruled out. Most CMV-associated TCR beta chains appeared to be HLA-restricted in a later analysis, and the HLA associations seemed to be driven largely by CMV exposure. Because counts were too low, seventeen rarely observed V segments, including chromosome 9 orphons, were excluded from the earlier analysis of several hundred of the donors. Sequencing depth was assumed to be roughly uniform across donors in the presence/absence analyses, though that assumption may not hold. In a later analysis, HLA-associated TCR beta chains showed more clonal expansion and lower generation probabilities than non-associated chains that were equally common. A later genetic analysis associated a missense DCLRE1C variant with V-gene and J-gene trimming of TCR beta chains, and an independent cohort replicated the association. When HLA alleles, especially DR and DQ, strongly co-occurred, attributing TCR associations to individual alleles was difficult. In both the original and validation cohorts, the classifier was reported to diagnose cytomegalovirus status with high specificity and sensitivity. In a later analysis, the rate of TCR association differed among HLA loci, with DRB1 alleles having the most associated TCRs and HLA-C alleles having the fewest. The study gave a list of over 150 TCR beta chains associated with cytomegalovirus. According to the authors, the approach could potentially be generalized to other disease states and immunological phenotypes. A later analysis associated 16,951 TCR beta sequences with specific HLA alleles at a false discovery rate of 0.05. Immune exposure information for the cohort was limited to CMV serostatus. In a later analysis, several top co-occurrence clusters were reported to appear linked to parvovirus B19, influenza, CMV and Epstein-Barr virus. Three of the identified cytomegalovirus-associated TCR beta chains were confirmed in vitro to be specific for cytomegalovirus antigens. An earlier analysis of 587 of the donors showed that most TCR beta V segments appeared in productive rearrangements either about 90% or about 30% of the time, which broadly matched IMGT annotations. In this cohort, only TCR beta chains were sequenced, and detectable features were limited by the absence of alpha or paired-chain data. A further reported finding was that TCR beta sequences accurately predicted the HLA-A and HLA-B alleles for most subjects in the first cohort. Most TCR sequences were seen in very few donors, while some public TCRs were found in many individuals. HLA typing was unavailable for some donors at each locus, so association tests used only the typed subset.

Sequences SEHNR (CDR1) and FQNEAQ (CDR2) are obtained from the germline V gene (reference sequence). Clipping removes 0 bases from V and 4 bases from J, with 2 as the unmatched junction base count. The CDR3 numbers 14 residues from cysteine through phenylalanine. The entry retains the CDR3 DNA only, 42 bases that are in frame from base 1. This clone is a singleton in its sample. Its antigen is still unknown. No clone much larger than this one lies a single base away; base qualities are absent. The cohort comprised some 680 healthy bone marrow donors. At the time of sampling, every cohort member was nominally healthy, though immune exposures that went unrecorded were likely present. The donor was CMV seropositive and belonged to the group of more than 250 seropositive cohort members. A peripheral blood sample was collected from each donor, and TCR beta sequencing was performed on peripheral blood mononuclear cells. Genomic DNA extraction from the blood cell samples was performed with the Qiagen DNeasy Blood Extraction Kit.

Preparation of the library involved the immunoSEQ multiplex PCR assay. For the multiplex PCR, a mixture combining 60 forward primers for TCR Vbeta segments and 13 reverse primers for TCR Jbeta segments was used. The CDR3 region of rearranged TCR beta genes was amplified from genomic DNA with a multiplex PCR assay. The amplified TCR beta libraries were sequenced on the Illumina HiSeq System as 87-base-pair reads. Turning to the authors' computational methods: Across the roughly 640 repertoires, a later analysis counted approximately 83 million unique TCR beta chains, some 11 million of which were shared by at least two donors. To remove PCR and sequencing errors, raw reads were error-corrected and collapsed into unique sequences using a nearest-neighbor algorithm that merged closely related sequences. V, D and J gene segments were assigned by aligning CDR3 sequences to IMGT reference sequences. For a sequence to be retained, a match of at least six nucleotides was required to both a V gene segment and a J gene segment. A rearrangement was called productive if the CDR3 had no stop codons and remained in frame with V and J, and every other rearrangement was called non-productive. Following IMGT convention, CDR3 was defined as the stretch from the second conserved V-encoded cysteine up to the conserved J-encoded phenylalanine. The earlier analysis of 587 of the donors excluded sequences that lacked an unambiguous match to a single V gene segment. An earlier analysis of approximately 590 of the donors classified V segments as functional when productive rearrangements were above 56.7% and as segregating when the standard deviation between donors was above 5%. A statistical classification framework was built to diagnose cytomegalovirus status from the catalog of TCR beta chain sequences. V and J gene assignment, in a later analysis, came from comparing TCR nucleotide sequences with IMGT/GENE-DB human TR gene sequences. Using the TCRdist pipeline, a later analysis assigned CDR3 sequences along with most-parsimonious VDJ recombination scenarios. In a later analysis, every TCR beta chain was defined by the combination of its CDR3 amino acid sequence and its V-gene family, and reads without a unique V-gene family were dropped. In a later analysis, 500 to 700 highly shared, low-generation-probability nucleotide sequences were removed to address suspected cross-contamination and a sequencing artifact. For each public chain, a later analysis derived a clonal expansion index from normalized ranks of inferred template counts within each repertoire. Generation probabilities in a later analysis came from a VDJ recombination model fitted to out-of-frame rearrangements, and those results were checked against IGoR. In a later analysis, hypergeometric tests were used to score TCR-TCR, TCR-HLA and TCR-CMV co-occurrence, with a repertoire-size bias correction applied to TCR pairs. A later analysis estimated false discovery rates by permuting HLA or CMV assignments 20 times. In a later analysis, co-occurring TCRs were grouped using DBSCAN, with TCRdist sequence similarity added in when clustering inside HLA-allele-positive subsets. For co-occurrence clustering, repertoires with fewer than 30,000 or more than 120,000 public chains were excluded, along with a handful of repertoires with anomalous nucleotide sharing. TCRdb limited this immuneACCESS table to in-frame rearrangements with V and J called. A share of clones is missing; checked studies link under half to unresolved V genes, and the rest is unexplained. Clonal size and the V and J genes are those of that table, whereas D and trimming came from the DNA. This sample has around 150,000 clones in its table, and about 76% of those were observed once. Together, the top ten hold roughly 2.6% of the sample.

The sequence came from a woman aged 40-49 years in good health and CMV-seropositive. The material sequenced was PBMCs. The chain is encoded by TRBV7-9 joined to TRBJ1-1; 7 bases in the middle match TRBD1. The CDR3 loop reads CASSLAGTATEAFF. The DNA is as follows: TGTGCCAGCAGCTTAGCGGGGACAGCCACTGAAGCTTTCTTT.